The 27 T cell receptor beta chains below were found in one sample sequenced in a study of cytomegalovirus exposure and HLA in healthy donors. Primers for the PCR totalled 60 Vbeta and 13 Jbeta. Generated by immunoSEQ multiplex PCR, the TCRdb table keeps only in-frame clones and is missing some. Its table records 150,000 or so clones. The specimen was PBMCs. The receptors originated from a woman aged 18-29 years in good health and CMV-seronegative.

The V and J genes are TRBV5-4 and TRBJ2-1, with TRBD2 identical over 7 bases. The CDR3 totals 17 residues. J gave up 0 bases and V 4 bases, and 10 bases lay outside the gene matches. Per the germline V gene, CDR1 is SGHNT and CDR2 is YYREEE (reference sequence). The CDR3 DNA is TGTGCCAGCAGCGGTGGGGGGAGGGGATCCTCCTACAATGAGCAGTTCTTC. It is translated as CASSGGGRGSSYNEQFF. Full variable domain (outside the CDR3, taken from reference TRBV5-4 and TRBJ2-1): ETGVTQSPTHLIKTRGQQVTLRCSSQSGHNTVSWYQQALGQGPQFIFQYYREEENGRGNFPPRFSGLQFPNYSSELNVNALELDDSALYLCASSGGGRGSSYNEQFFGPGTRLTVL.

The chain carries TRBV28 and TRBJ2-1; possibly TRBD2 for D (6 bases). With 5 bases removed from V and 1 base from J, the gap between germline ends came to 21 bases. The germline CDR1 and CDR2 sequences are MDHEN and SYDVKM. The CDR3 extends over 18 amino acids. The DNA of the CDR3 is TGTGCCAGCAGTCTCTGGGACTTCCTTCAGAGGTCCTACAATGAGCAGTTCTTC. Translating it yields CASSLWDFLQRSYNEQFF.

The CDR3 DNA reads TGTGCCAGCAGTGATTCCTCTCTAGCGGGAGCATACGAGCAGTACTTC. This gives the protein CASSDSSLAGAYEQYF. J is TRBJ2-7 and V is TRBV6-1; 10 bases align to TRBD2. V gave up 3 bases and J gave up 4 bases; unmatched junction bases: 9. The germline V gene has CDR1 MNHNS and CDR2 SASEGT. The CDR3 spans 16 residues.

This chain links TRBV9 with TRBJ2-5, with 8 bases aligning to TRBD2. This CDR3 comprises 15 residues. After removal of 2 bases from V and 5 bases from J, the junction contained 8 bases not matched to a gene. CDR1 and CDR2 (germline): SGDLS, YYNGEE. The CDR3 protein is CASSVSGGPLETQYF. CDR3 nucleotide sequence: TGTGCCAGCAGCGTTTCGGGAGGGCCACTGGAGACCCAGTACTTC.

The chain carries TRBV9 and TRBJ2-3, with 13 positions matching TRBD2. Germline CDR1 SGDLS, CDR2 YYNGEE. The CDR3 spans 16 residues. V was clipped by 3 bases and J by 5 bases; unmatched bases: 6. CDR3 amino acids: CASSAGLAGVEDTQYF. CDR3 nucleotides: TGTGCCAGCAGCGCTGGACTAGCGGGAGTGGAAGATACGCAGTATTTT.

The chain recombines TRBV18 with TRBJ1-1; tentatively, D is TRBD1 (6 bases). Germline loops: CDR1 KGHSH, CDR2 LQKENI. Trimming removed 3 bases at V and 2 bases at J, with 16 bases between. CDR3 size: 16 residues. DNA of the CDR3: TGTGCCAGCTCACCGGGAGAAGGACAGCTCAACACTGAAGCTTTCTTT. Protein: CASSPGEGQLNTEAFF.

The rearrangement joins TRBV7-8 to TRBJ2-7, with D perhaps TRBD1 (6 bases). Germline V gene lookup returns CDR1 SGHVS and CDR2 FQNEAQ. Trimming removed 4 bases from V and 3 bases from J, with 13 bases in between. There are 14 residues in the CDR3. The DNA for the CDR3 is TGTGCCAGCAGCTATGCTCAAGGGGGCTACGAGCAGTACGTC. Protein sequence: CASSYAQGGYEQYV.

The chain joins TRBV6-1 to TRBJ2-7; 9 bases agree with TRBD2. The ends lost 6 bases at V and 3 bases at J; junction bases unmatched: 9. CDR1 and CDR2 from the germline V gene are MNHNS and SASEGT. The length of the CDR3 is 15 residues. DNA for the CDR3: TGTGCCAGCAGCATGGCGGGAGGGCCTTACTACGAGCAGTACTTC. Amino acid sequence: CASSMAGGPYYEQYF.

The rearrangement links TRBV5-1 to TRBJ2-5; the match to TRBD2 covers 10 bases. Trimming removed 8 bases from V and 5 bases from J; junction bases left unmatched: 9. The CDR3 is made up of 14 amino acids. The germline V gene has CDR1 SGHRS and CDR2 YFSETQ. This chain's CDR3 is CASNSAGGPETQYF. As DNA, the CDR3 is TGCGCCAGTAACTCAGCGGGAGGGCCGGAGACCCAGTACTTC.

This chain connects TRBV7-2 to TRBJ2-7, with 8 bases lining up with TRBD2. V dropped 5 bases and J dropped 3; count of bases not matched to a gene: 9. This CDR3 contains 15 residues. Per the germline V gene, CDR1 is SGHTA and CDR2 is FQGNSA. CDR3 region: CASSPTGGPFYEQYF. CDR3 sequence (DNA): TGTGCCAGCAGCCCGACGGGAGGGCCTTTCTACGAGCAGTACTTC. Supplemented by reference TRBV7-2 and TRBJ2-7, the full variable domain reads GAGVSQSPSNKVTEKGKDVELRCDPISGHTALYWYRQSLGQGLEFLIYFQGNSAPDKSGLPSDRFSAERTGGSVSTLTIQRTQQEDSAVYLCASSPTGGPFYEQYFGPGTRLTVT.

V usage is TRBV7-3 and J usage is TRBJ2-3; TRBD2 agrees at 7 bases. CDR1 and CDR2 (germline): SGHTA, FQGTGA. The trim removed 5 bases at V and 1 base at J, leaving 6 bases unmatched. The CDR3 contains 15 residues. The CDR3 nucleotides are TGTGCCAGCAGCCATAGCGGGCAACGCACAGATACGCAGTATTTT. Translation: CASSHSGQRTDTQYF.

J is TRBJ2-7 and V is TRBV2, with 9 bases matching TRBD2. V dropped 9 bases and J dropped 6; count of bases not matched to a gene: 18. The CDR3 sequence is 16 residues long. Germline CDR1 SNHLY, CDR2 FYNNEI. The CDR3 loop is CASGGIAGEFVGEQYF. The CDR3 DNA sequence: TGTGCCAGTGGAGGGATAGCGGGAGAATTCGTTGGCGAGCAGTACTTC.

This sequence joins TRBV29-1 and TRBJ2-5, with a possible D match to TRBD2 (6 bases). The ends were cut back, 6 bases at V and 1 base at J, with 12 bases in the middle. Germline V gene lookup returns CDR1 SQVTM and CDR2 ANQGSEA. CDR3 length equals 13 residues. In DNA, the CDR3 is TGCAGCGTCAAGCGGGCAGGCCAAGAGACCCAGTACTTC. Translation gives CSVKRAGQETQYF.

V gene TRBV6-5 combines with J gene TRBJ1-2; no clear D. This CDR3 is 15 amino acids long. Between the trimmed V and J ends, which lost 2 bases and 4 bases, there was a span of 14 bases. CDR1 MNHEY and CDR2 SVGAGI come from the germline V gene. The CDR3, as DNA: TGTGCCAGCAGTTACCTATCTGTGTCCGGCTATGGCTACACCTTC. This translates into CASSYLSVSGYGYTF.

V and J are TRBV5-1 and TRBJ1-2; 7 nucleotides agree with TRBD1. V trimming: 0 bases; J trimming: 4 bases; junction bases outside the gene matches: 6. Germline CDR1 reads SGHRS; CDR2 reads YFSETQ. The CDR3 is 15 residues long. The CDR3 nucleotides are TGCGCCAGCAGCTTGGCTGGGACAGACTCCTATGGCTACACCTTC. Translation: CASSLAGTDSYGYTF.

The chain recombines TRBV4-1 with TRBJ2-3, with 8 bases lining up with TRBD2. The CDR3 has 16 residues. After removal of 2 bases from V and 4 bases from J, the junction contained 8 bases not matched to a gene. Per the germline V gene, CDR1 is MGHRA and CDR2 is YSYEKL. Written as DNA, the CDR3 is TGCGCCAGCAGCCAAACGGGACTAGTGGTAGCAGATACGCAGTATTTT. Residues: CASSQTGLVVADTQYF.

The gene calls are TRBV11-2 and TRBJ2-1; 12 bases align to TRBD2. The ends lost 4 bases at V and 6 bases at J; junction bases unmatched: 7. Looked up from germline, CDR1 is SGHAT and CDR2 is FQNNGV. There are 16 residues in the CDR3. In DNA, the CDR3 is TGTGCCAGCAGCTCTCTAGCGGGAGGGTGGGGCAATGAGCAGTTCTTC. Translation: CASSSLAGGWGNEQFF.

The rearrangement links TRBV11-3 to TRBJ2-1, with a weak D call TRBD1 (6 bases). Per the germline V gene, CDR1 is SGHNT and CDR2 is YENEEA. Deletions cut 0 bases from V and 2 bases from J, with 8 bases between. This CDR3 spans 15 amino acids. The CDR3 spells CASSLEHRAYNEQFF. The CDR3 DNA sequence: TGTGCCAGCAGCTTAGAACACAGGGCCTACAATGAGCAGTTCTTC.

This chain's CDR3 is CASSQYTGTEFNYGYTF. In DNA, the CDR3 is TGTGCCAGCAGCCAATATACCGGGACAGAGTTTAACTATGGCTACACCTTC. The gene calls are TRBV14 and TRBJ1-2, with 7 bases fitting TRBD1. CDR3 size: 17 residues. V shed 2 bases, J shed 1 base, and the junction held 10 bases outside the gene matches. CDR1 SGHDN and CDR2 FVKESK come from the germline V gene.

The chain is built from TRBV7-9 and TRBJ2-5; TRBD2 might be the D (6 bases). CDR1 is SEHNR and CDR2 is FQNEAQ in the germline V gene (reference sequence). Trimming left V 3 bases short and J 5 bases short, with 13 bases between. The CDR3 runs 14 residues. CDR3 in amino acids: CASSFFSGRETQYF. CDR3 DNA sequence: TGTGCCAGCAGCTTTTTCAGCGGGCGGGAGACCCAGTACTTC. Using reference TRBV7-9 and TRBJ2-5 for the parts outside the CDR3, the full variable domain is DTGVSQNPRHKITKRGQNVTFRCDPISEHNRLYWYRQTLGQGPEFLTYFQNEAQLEKSRLLSDRFSAERPKGSFSTLEIQRTEQGDSAMYLCASSFFSGRETQYFGPGTRLLVL.

The V gene is TRBV27, the J gene TRBJ2-2; D is uncertain. CDR1 is MNHEY and CDR2 is SMNVEV in the germline V gene (reference sequence). The V gene lost 5 bases and the J gene lost 5 bases, with 6 bases spanning the gap. The CDR3 has 12 amino acids. The CDR3 bases are TGTGCCAGCAGTCTAACTACCGGGGAGCTGTTTTTT. It codes for CASSLTTGELFF.

A word on this clone: Other DNA sequences within the sample encode an identical CDR3. The rearrangement links TRBV4-1 to TRBJ2-1; TRBD1 aligns across 7 bases. This CDR3 region has 15 residues. Germline trimming cut 6 bases from V and 4 bases from J; bases unmatched to any gene: 9. The germline gives CDR1 MGHRA, CDR2 YSYEKL. CDR3 DNA sequence: TGCGCCAGCAGGTCAGGGGGACGCGGTTACAATGAGCAGTTCTTC. The encoded protein is CASRSGGRGYNEQFF.

The chain has TRBV6-1 and TRBJ2-3, with TRBD1 identical over 7 bases. V lost 4 bases to trimming and J lost 5 bases; unmatched junction nucleotides: 12. Germline V gives CDR1 MNHNS, CDR2 SASEGT. This CDR3 has 16 residues. The CDR3 loop is CASSVLRDRNEDTQYF. Here the CDR3 DNA reads TGTGCCAGCAGTGTCCTCCGGGACAGAAACGAAGATACGCAGTATTTT.

The chain is built from TRBV4-1 and TRBJ1-6; D not resolved. This CDR3 comprises 16 residues. Per the germline V gene, CDR1 is MGHRA and CDR2 is YSYEKL. The V gene lost 3 bases and the J gene lost 7 bases, with 16 bases spanning the gap. The CDR3 bases are TGCGCCAGCAGCCAGCCGGAATCAGGTGGGAATTCACCCCTCCACTTT. As protein: CASSQPESGGNSPLHF.

This chain links TRBV7-9 with TRBJ1-6; 8 bases are shared with TRBD1. Trimming took 5 bases from V and 5 from J; bases not matched to a gene: 2. Looked up from germline, CDR1 is SEHNR and CDR2 is FQNEAQ (reference sequence). This CDR3 region has 14 residues. The CDR3 DNA follows: TGTGCCAGCAGCCCGGACAGGGATAATTCACCCCTCCACTTT. This translates into CASSPDRDNSPLHF.

The V call is TRBV10-3, the J call TRBJ2-5, with 11 positions matching TRBD2. The CDR3 sequence is 15 residues long. V was clipped by 3 bases and J by 9 bases; unmatched bases: 9. Looked up from germline, CDR1 is ENHRY and CDR2 is SYGVKD. The CDR3 DNA reads TGTGCCATCAGTGAACTAGCGGGGGCTCCAGATCCCCAGTACTTC. Protein product: CAISELAGAPDPQYF.

CDR3 DNA sequence: TGTGCCAGCAGCTTAGGTTCTAGAGAGGTCACCGGGGAGCTGTTTTTT. This encodes CASSLGSREVTGELFF. The chain carries TRBV13 and TRBJ2-2; no definite D call. V was pared by 0 bases and J by 4 bases, with 12 bases between. CDR1 is PRHDT, CDR2 FYEKMQ, per germline (reference sequence). The CDR3 consists of 16 residues. Variable domain in full (rest from reference TRBV13 and TRBJ2-2): AAGVIQSPRHLIKEKRETATLKCYPIPRHDTVYWYQQGPGQDPQFLISFYEKMQSDKGSIPDRFSAQQFSDYHSELNMSSLELGDSALYFCASSLGSREVTGELFFGEGSRLTVL.